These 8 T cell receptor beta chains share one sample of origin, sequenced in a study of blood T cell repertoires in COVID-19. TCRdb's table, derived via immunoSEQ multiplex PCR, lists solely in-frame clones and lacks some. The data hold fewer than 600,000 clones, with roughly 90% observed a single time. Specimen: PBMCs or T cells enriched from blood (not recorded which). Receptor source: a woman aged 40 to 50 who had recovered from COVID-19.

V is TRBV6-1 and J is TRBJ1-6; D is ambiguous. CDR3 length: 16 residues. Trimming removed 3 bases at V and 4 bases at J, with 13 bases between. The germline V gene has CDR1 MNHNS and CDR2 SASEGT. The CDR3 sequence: CASSDRAGIYNSPLHF. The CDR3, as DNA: TGTGCCAGCAGTGACCGTGCCGGGATTTATAATTCACCCCTCCACTTT.

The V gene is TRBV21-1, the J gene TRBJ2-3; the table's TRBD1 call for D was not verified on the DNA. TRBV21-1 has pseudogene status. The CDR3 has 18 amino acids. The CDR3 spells CASSSCARDRVYTDTQYF. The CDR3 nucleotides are TGTGCCAGCAGCAGTTGCGCGAGGGACAGAGTTTACACAGATACGCAGTATTTT.

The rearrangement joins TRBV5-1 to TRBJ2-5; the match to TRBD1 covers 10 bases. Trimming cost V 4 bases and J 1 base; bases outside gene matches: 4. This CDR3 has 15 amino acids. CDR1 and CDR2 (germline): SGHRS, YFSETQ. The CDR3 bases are TGCGCCAGCAGCGTGGGGACAGGGGTCCAAGAGACCCAGTACTTC. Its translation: CASSVGTGVQETQYF. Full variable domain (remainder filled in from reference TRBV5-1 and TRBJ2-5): KAGVTQTPRYLIKTRGQQVTLSCSPISGHRSVSWYQQTPGQGLQFLFEYFSETQRNKGNFPGRFSGRQFSNSRSEMNVSTLELGDSALYLCASSVGTGVQETQYFGPGTRLLVL.

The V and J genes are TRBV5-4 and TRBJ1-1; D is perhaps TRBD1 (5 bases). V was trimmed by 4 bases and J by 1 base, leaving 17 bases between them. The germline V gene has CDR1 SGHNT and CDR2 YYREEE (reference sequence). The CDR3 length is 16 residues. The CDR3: CASSPPGRVRNTEAFF. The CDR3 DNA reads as TGTGCCAGCAGCCCTCCGGGCAGGGTACGGAACACTGAAGCTTTCTTT. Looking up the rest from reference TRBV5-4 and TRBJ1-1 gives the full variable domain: ETGVTQSPTHLIKTRGQQVTLRCSSQSGHNTVSWYQQALGQGPQFIFQYYREEENGRGNFPPRFSGLQFPNYSSELNVNALELDDSALYLCASSPPGRVRNTEAFFGQGTRLTVV.

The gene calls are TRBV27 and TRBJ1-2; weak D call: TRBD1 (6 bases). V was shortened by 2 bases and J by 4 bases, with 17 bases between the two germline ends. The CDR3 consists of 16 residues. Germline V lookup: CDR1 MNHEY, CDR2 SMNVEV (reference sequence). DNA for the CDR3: TGTGCCAGCAGTTTAGTGGGGACACCCATCGGCTATGGCTACACCTTC. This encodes CASSLVGTPIGYGYTF.

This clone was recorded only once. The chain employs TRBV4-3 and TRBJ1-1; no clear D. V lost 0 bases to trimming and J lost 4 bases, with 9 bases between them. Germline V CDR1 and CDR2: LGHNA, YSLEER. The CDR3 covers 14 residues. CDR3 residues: CASSQDRGSTEAFF. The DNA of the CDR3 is TGCGCCAGCAGCCAAGATCGGGGTAGCACTGAAGCTTTCTTT.

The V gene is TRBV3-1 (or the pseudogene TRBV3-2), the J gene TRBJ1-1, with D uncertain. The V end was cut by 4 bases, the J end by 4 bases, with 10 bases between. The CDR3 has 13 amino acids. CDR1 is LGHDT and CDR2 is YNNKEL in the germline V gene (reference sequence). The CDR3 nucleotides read TGTGCCAGCAGCCTCCCCGGGAGCACTGAAGCTTTCTTT. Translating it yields CASSLPGSTEAFF.

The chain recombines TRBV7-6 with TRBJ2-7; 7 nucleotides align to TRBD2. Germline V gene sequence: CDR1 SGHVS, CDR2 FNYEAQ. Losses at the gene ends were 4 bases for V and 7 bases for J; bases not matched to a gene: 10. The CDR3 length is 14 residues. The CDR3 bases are TGTGCCAGCAGCTCGCTAGCGGCCGAGGAGGAGCAGTACTTC. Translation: CASSSLAAEEEQYF.